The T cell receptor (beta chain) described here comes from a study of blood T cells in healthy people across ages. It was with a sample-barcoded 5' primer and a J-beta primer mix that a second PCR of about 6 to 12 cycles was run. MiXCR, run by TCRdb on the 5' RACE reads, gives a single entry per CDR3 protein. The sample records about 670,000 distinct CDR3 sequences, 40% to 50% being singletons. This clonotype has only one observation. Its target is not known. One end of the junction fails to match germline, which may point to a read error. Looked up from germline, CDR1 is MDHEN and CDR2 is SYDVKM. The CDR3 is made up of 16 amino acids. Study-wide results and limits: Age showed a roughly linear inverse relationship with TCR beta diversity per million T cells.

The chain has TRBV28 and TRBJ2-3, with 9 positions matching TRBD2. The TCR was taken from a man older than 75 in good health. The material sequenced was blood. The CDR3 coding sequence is TGTGCCGGCAGGTCGGGACTAGCTTCTAGCACAGATACGCAGTATTTT. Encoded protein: CAGRSGLASSTDTQYF.